This T cell receptor (beta chain) was retrieved from a study of blood T cell repertoires in COVID-19. Background on the study: COVID-19 samples, acute and convalescent, were from the United States, Italy and Spain. PBMCs, B-cell-depleted T cells, or T cells provided the cDNA or gDNA that made up the material.

In the source study's methods: Reference gene primer amplification gave estimated nucleated cell counts. Data came from immunoSEQ multiplex PCR; TCRdb stores just in-frame clones and leaves some out. V, J and clone size reflect that table, while D and trimming were determined from the DNA. Found here are over 250,000 clones, around four fifths of them singletons; the top ten hold roughly a tenth. The germline V gene has CDR1 LGHDT and CDR2 YNNKEL (reference sequence). The J segment lost 8 bases and the V segment lost 0 bases, leaving 3 bases of the junction unmatched. This CDR3 is built from 14 residues.

The chain has TRBV3-1 (or the pseudogene TRBV3-2) and TRBJ1-2, with 10 bases matching TRBD1. The source of this sequence is a woman in her forties or fifties who had recovered from COVID-19. What was sequenced was peripheral blood. CDR3 sequence (DNA): TGTGCCAGCAGCCAAGATAGGGACAGGGGCGGCTACACCTTC. Translating it yields CASSQDRDRGGYTF.